Following are 30 T cell receptor beta chains from one sample sequenced in a study of vaccination effects on CD4 cells after COVID-19. After expansion with viral peptide pools in the ViraFEST assay, antigen-specific CD4+ T cells were sequenced. Investigators separated out CD4+ T cells once around 11 days of culture had passed. All vaccine recipients tested negative for nucleocapsid antibodies and had never contracted SARS-CoV-2 infection. Their cognate antigens are unknown. Using immunoSEQ multiplex PCR, the repertoire was profiled, and TCRdb retains in-frame clones only, with some absent. The sample contains around 71,000 clones, approximately 70% of which appear only once. The sequencing used CD4+ T cells from PBMCs cultured with HCoV-OC43 spike peptides, collected before COVID-19 vaccination. As to subset: HCoV-OC43 spike overlapping peptide pool stimulation. The receptors were gathered from a human donor who received a COVID-19 vaccine.

V and J are TRBV24-1 and TRBJ1-1, with no clear D. CDR1 is KGHDR and CDR2 is SFDVKD in the germline V gene. Trimming stripped 1 base from V and 3 bases from J, with 5 bases between. The CDR3 contains 13 residues. The CDR3: CATSDFADTEAFF. CDR3 nucleotide sequence: TGTGCCACCAGTGATTTTGCAGACACTGAAGCTTTCTTT.

This clone was recorded once. In DNA, the CDR3 is TGTGCCAGCAAGGGGCTATTAGGGGAGACCCAGTACTTC. Protein sequence: CASKGLLGETQYF. The rearrangement joins TRBV6-5 to TRBJ2-5; a weak D match, TRBD1 (5 bases). This CDR3 contains 13 residues. With 7 bases removed from V and 5 bases from J, the gap between germline ends came to 14 bases. Per germline, CDR1 MNHEY and CDR2 SVGAGI.

This CDR3 is CASSIETAQETQYF. DNA for the CDR3: TGTGCCAGTAGTATAGAAACAGCCCAAGAGACCCAGTACTTC. The chain joins TRBV19 to TRBJ2-5, with D uncertain. In germline, CDR1 is LNHDA, CDR2 SQIVND (reference sequence). V gave up 0 bases and J gave up 1 base, with 6 bases separating them. CDR3 size: 14 residues.

As concerns this clone: The sample carries other DNA sequences with the same CDR3. The V call is TRBV5-6, the J call TRBJ2-5; 9 bases are shared with TRBD1. With V trimmed by 2 bases and J by 5 bases, 4 bases remained unmatched. Germline V gene data show CDR1 as SGHDT and CDR2 as YYEEEE. CDR3 length: 14 amino acids. DNA of the CDR3: TGTGCCAGCAGCTTAACAGGGGGCAGGGAGACCCAGTACTTC. The encoded protein is CASSLTGGRETQYF.

The rearrangement uses TRBV5-1 and TRBJ1-1, with a tentative D call TRBD1 (5 bases). Germline values: CDR1 SGHRS, CDR2 YFSETQ. The CDR3 length is 15 residues. With 1 base removed from V and 1 base from J, the gap between germline ends came to 11 bases. CDR3 nucleotides: TGCGCCAGCAGCTTGATGGGGGTCCCGAACACTGAAGCTTTCTTT. Translating it yields CASSLMGVPNTEAFF.

This chain joins TRBV15 and TRBJ2-5, with TRBD1 as a possible D gene (6 bases). Trimming took 0 bases from V and 4 from J, leaving 12 bases between them. CDR1 LNHNV and CDR2 YYDKDF come from the germline V gene (reference sequence). The CDR3 loop spans 15 amino acids. The CDR3 reads CATSRELTGIETQYF. The DNA of the CDR3 is TGTGCCACCAGCAGAGAGTTGACAGGAATAGAGACCCAGTACTTC. The full variable domain, rest sourced from reference TRBV15 and TRBJ2-5, is DAMVIQNPRYQVTQFGKPVTLSCSQTLNHNVMYWYQQKSSQAPKLLFHYYDKDFNNEADTPDNFQSRRPNTSFCFLDIRSPGLGDTAMYLCATSRELTGIETQYFGPGTRLLVL.

The chain carries TRBV7-2 and TRBJ2-2, with 10 bases aligning to TRBD2. V lost 5 bases, J lost 1 base, and 7 bases stayed unmatched. The CDR3 spans 17 residues. Germline CDR1 is SGHTA and CDR2 is FQGNSA. This CDR3 is CASSLILAGGNTGELFF. CDR3 DNA sequence: TGTGCCAGCAGCCTCATTTTAGCGGGGGGGAACACCGGGGAGCTGTTTTTT.

This clone was found a few times. The J gene is TRBJ2-5, the V gene TRBV6-5, with D perhaps being TRBD1 or TRBD2 (5 bases each). This CDR3 contains 16 residues. The V gene lost 4 bases and the J gene lost 5 bases, with 20 bases spanning the gap. The V gene's germline CDR1 is MNHEY and CDR2 SVGAGI. CDR3 sequence: CASSFRVGTGKETQYF. The CDR3 bases are TGTGCCAGCAGTTTCCGTGTTGGGACGGGAAAGGAGACCCAGTACTTC.

This clone showed up just a few times. This chain joins TRBV5-1 and TRBJ2-3, with D possibly TRBD2 on 6 matching bases. V lost 1 base and J lost 4, with 16 bases in between. The germline CDR1 and CDR2 sequences are SGHRS and YFSETQ. The CDR3 runs 16 residues. The CDR3: CASSLTRGRLADTQYF. DNA of the CDR3: TGCGCCAGCAGCTTGACGCGGGGAAGGTTGGCAGATACGCAGTATTTT.

The chain is built from TRBV11-1 and TRBJ1-2; D is unclear. Trimming took off 2 bases at V and 1 base at J, with 11 bases between the two ends. This CDR3 is 15 amino acids long. The V gene's germline CDR1 is SGHAT and CDR2 FQDESV (reference sequence). CDR3 protein: CASSLSGSFNYGYTF. The CDR3 nucleotides are TGTGCCAGCAGCTTATCAGGAAGTTTTAACTATGGCTACACCTTC.

V and J are TRBV11-3 and TRBJ1-3; 7 bases are a match to TRBD1. The V gene end was trimmed by 5 bases and the J gene end by 2 bases; junction bases not matched to a gene: 3. Germline V gene sequence: CDR1 SGHNT, CDR2 YENEEA. The CDR3 totals 14 residues. The CDR3 reads CASSAGQPGNTIYF. The CDR3 DNA reads TGTGCCAGCAGCGCGGGACAGCCTGGAAACACCATATATTTT.

This rearrangement joins TRBV10-2 to TRBJ2-2; D is unresolved. The germline V gene encodes CDR1 WSHSY and CDR2 SAAADI. This CDR3 region has 16 residues. V gave up 6 bases and J gave up 0 bases, with 14 bases separating them. The CDR3 DNA is TGCGCCAGCAGCGCCCTCGCACCGGCGAACACCGGGGAGCTGTTTTTT. Protein sequence: CASSALAPANTGELFF.

The chain recombines TRBV30 with TRBJ2-1; D is ambiguous. CDR1 and CDR2 (germline): GTSNPN, SVGIG (reference sequence). Deletions cut 2 bases from V and 0 bases from J, with 17 bases between. The CDR3 totals 17 residues. The CDR3 region has the DNA TGTGCCTGGAGTATAAAAACAGCCTCGAGCTCCTACAATGAGCAGTTCTTC. Amino acids: CAWSIKTASSSYNEQFF. Full variable domain (remainder filled in from reference TRBV30 and TRBJ2-1): SQTIHQWPATLVQPVGSPLSLECTVEGTSNPNLYWYRQAAGRGLQLLFYSVGIGQISSEVPQNLSASRPQDRQFILSSKKLLLSDSGFYLCAWSIKTASSSYNEQFFGPGTRLTVL.

As to this clone: Other DNA variants within this sample encode the same CDR3. The chain couples TRBV29-1 to TRBJ2-4; D is undetermined. The CDR3 has 11 amino acids. CDR1 is SQVTM, CDR2 ANQGSEA, per germline. Between the trimmed V and J ends, which lost 4 bases and 8 bases, there was a span of 9 bases. CDR3 nucleotides: TGCAGCGTTGCTAGGGAAGACATTCAGTACTTC. Translating it yields CSVAREDIQYF.

The genes are TRBV28 and TRBJ2-3; TRBD2 matches at 9 bases. Germline values: CDR1 MDHEN, CDR2 SYDVKM. The length of the CDR3 is 15 residues. Trimming cost V 5 bases and J 2 bases; bases outside gene matches: 5. The CDR3 reads CASSGGGANTDTQYF. The CDR3 DNA sequence: TGTGCCAGCAGTGGCGGGGGGGCCAACACAGATACGCAGTATTTT.

This clone has more than one count but fewer than ten. This chain links TRBV19 with TRBJ1-1, with D perhaps matching TRBD1 (6 bases). V was clipped by 5 bases and J by 1 base, with 11 bases between them. CDR3 length: 14 amino acids. Germline CDR1 is LNHDA and CDR2 is SQIVND (reference sequence). Here the CDR3 reads CASSFAGQNTEAFF. The DNA for the CDR3 is TGTGCCAGTAGTTTTGCGGGACAGAACACTGAAGCTTTCTTT.

In nucleotides, the CDR3 is TGTGCCAGCAGTCCCCTGAAGAGGGAACAAGAGACCCAGTACTTC. Protein sequence: CASSPLKREQETQYF. V is TRBV27 and J is TRBJ2-5; a possible D gene is TRBD2 (5 bases). Looked up from germline, CDR1 is MNHEY and CDR2 is SMNVEV (reference sequence). The CDR3 consists of 15 residues. V was shortened by 5 bases and J by 2 bases, with 15 bases between the two germline ends.

This chain links TRBV30 with TRBJ2-5; tentative D call: TRBD2 (7 bases). Trimming took 4 bases from V and 5 from J, leaving 14 bases between them. Looked up from germline, CDR1 is GTSNPN and CDR2 is SVGIG (reference sequence). The CDR3 has 13 amino acids. The CDR3 DNA reads as TGTGCCTGGACCCCGCGGGGGCGTGAGACCCAGTACTTC. Its protein product is CAWTPRGRETQYF.

V and J are TRBV21-1 and TRBJ1-1; the table calls TRBD1, which could not be checked here. TRBV21-1 is reported as a pseudogene. CDR3 length: 16 residues. The CDR3 loop reads CASSTPRTGQRSEAFF. For the CDR3, the DNA is TGTGCCAGCAGCACCCCTAGGACAGGGCAACGGTCTGAAGCTTTCTTT.

The chain joins TRBV6-2 or TRBV6-3 to TRBJ2-5, with D tentatively TRBD1 (6 bases). CDR3 length: 16 residues. V lost 0 bases and J 5 bases, leaving 16 bases between the germline ends. Germline CDR1 reads MNHEY; CDR2 reads SVGEGT. This chain's CDR3 is CASSYSRRRGGETQYF. The CDR3, as DNA: TGTGCCAGCAGTTACTCCCGTCGCAGGGGTGGGGAGACCCAGTACTTC.

This clone was seen just once. The rearrangement uses TRBV29-1 and TRBJ1-4; D unclear. Germline CDR1 and CDR2: SQVTM and ANQGSEA. The ends were cut back, 6 bases at V and 0 bases at J, with 8 bases in the middle. CDR3 length: 13 residues. The CDR3 region is CSVYSATNEKLFF. CDR3 bases: TGCAGCGTGTACAGCGCAACTAATGAAAAACTGTTTTTT.

The rearrangement joins TRBV5-1 to TRBJ1-5; perhaps TRBD1 as D (5 bases). Trimming took 4 bases from V and 0 from J, leaving 14 bases between them. This CDR3 has 16 amino acids. Germline values: CDR1 SGHRS, CDR2 YFSETQ. CDR3 coding DNA: TGCGCCAGCAGCCCAGGACACGATCATAGCAATCAGCCCCAGCATTTT. The encoded protein is CASSPGHDHSNQPQHF.

The chain uses TRBV3-1 (or the pseudogene TRBV3-2) and TRBJ2-2; the match to TRBD2 covers 9 bases. CDR3 size: 16 residues. Trimming removed 7 bases from V and 4 bases from J; junction bases left unmatched: 10. Germline CDR1 is LGHDT and CDR2 is YNNKEL (reference sequence). CDR3 protein: CASKLRAAGGTGELFF. The CDR3 region has the DNA TGTGCCAGCAAATTAAGGGCAGCGGGGGGCACCGGGGAGCTGTTTTTT.

The chain is built from TRBV5-1 and TRBJ2-2; D is uncertain. Trimming pared 6 bases from V and 5 bases from J, leaving 14 bases between. Per the germline V gene, CDR1 is SGHRS and CDR2 is YFSETQ. This CDR3 contains 14 residues. CDR3: CASTETPITGELFF. The CDR3 DNA reads as TGCGCCAGCACGGAGACTCCAATTACCGGGGAGCTGTTTTTT.

The gene calls are TRBV11-2 and TRBJ1-2, with a weak D call TRBD1 (5 bases). This CDR3 has 15 residues. With 3 bases removed from V and 5 bases from J, the gap between germline ends came to 16 bases. Germline CDR1 reads SGHAT; CDR2 reads FQNNGV. The CDR3 here is CASSFNGASSYGYTF. The CDR3 DNA is TGTGCCAGCAGCTTTAACGGGGCGAGTTCGTATGGCTACACCTTC.

The V call is TRBV5-1, the J call TRBJ2-5; D is ambiguous. Trimming took 4 bases from V and 2 from J, leaving 9 bases between them. The germline V gene has CDR1 SGHRS and CDR2 YFSETQ. The CDR3 contains 13 residues. The DNA for the CDR3 is TGCGCCAGCAGCGGAAAGGCACAAGAGACCCAGTACTTC. It yields the protein CASSGKAQETQYF. The full variable domain, in which reference TRBV5-1 and TRBJ2-5 provide the parts outside the CDR3, is KAGVTQTPRYLIKTRGQQVTLSCSPISGHRSVSWYQQTPGQGLQFLFEYFSETQRNKGNFPGRFSGRQFSNSRSEMNVSTLELGDSALYLCASSGKAQETQYFGPGTRLLVL.

This chain uses TRBV4-3 with TRBJ2-2; 10 bases are a match to TRBD2. Germline values: CDR1 LGHNA, CDR2 YSLEER. V gave up 4 bases and J gave up 3 bases; unmatched junction bases: 5. The CDR3 has 16 residues. The CDR3 coding sequence is TGCGCCAGCAGCCCGGAGCGGGGGGGCGACACCGGGGAGCTGTTTTTT. This sequence encodes CASSPERGGDTGELFF.

This clone came up once. This rearrangement joins TRBV5-4 to TRBJ2-7; D might be TRBD2 (5 bases). The germline V gene has CDR1 SGHNT and CDR2 YYREEE (reference sequence). The CDR3 contains 14 residues. Trimming took 0 bases from V and 2 from J, leaving 9 bases between them. The CDR3 loop reads CASSLGGGPYEQYV. The CDR3 DNA follows: TGTGCCAGCAGCTTGGGCGGAGGTCCCTACGAGCAGTACGTC.

This clone came up once. Other DNA sequences in the same sample also yield this CDR3. The chain carries TRBV18 and TRBJ1-2; no clear D. V lost 3 bases to trimming and J lost 2 bases, with 7 bases between them. Per the germline V gene, CDR1 is KGHSH and CDR2 is LQKENI. The length of the CDR3 is 13 residues. DNA of the CDR3: TGTGCCAGCTCACCTCCGGGGAACTATGGCTACACCTTC. It yields the protein CASSPPGNYGYTF.

The V gene is TRBV5-1, the J gene TRBJ2-3, with a weak D call TRBD1 (6 bases). V dropped 6 bases and J dropped 1 base, with 18 bases sitting between them. The germline V gene encodes CDR1 SGHRS and CDR2 YFSETQ. The CDR3 has 16 amino acids. The CDR3, as DNA: TGCGCCAGCACCCAGGACAGCCCAATTGGCACAGATACGCAGTATTTT. Amino acids: CASTQDSPIGTDTQYF.